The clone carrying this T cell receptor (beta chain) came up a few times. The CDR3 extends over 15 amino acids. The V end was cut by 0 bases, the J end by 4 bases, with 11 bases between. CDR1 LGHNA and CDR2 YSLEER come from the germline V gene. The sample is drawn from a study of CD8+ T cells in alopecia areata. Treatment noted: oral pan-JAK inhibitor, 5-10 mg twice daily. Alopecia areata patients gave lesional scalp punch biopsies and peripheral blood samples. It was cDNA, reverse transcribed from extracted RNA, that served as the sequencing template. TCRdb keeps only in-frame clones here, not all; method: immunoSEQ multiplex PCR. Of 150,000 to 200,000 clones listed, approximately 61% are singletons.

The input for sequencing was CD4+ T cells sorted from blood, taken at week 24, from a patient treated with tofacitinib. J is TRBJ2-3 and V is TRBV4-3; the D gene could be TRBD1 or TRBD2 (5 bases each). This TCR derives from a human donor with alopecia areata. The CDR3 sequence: CASSQDQRGPDTQYF. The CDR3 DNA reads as TGCGCCAGCAGCCAAGATCAACGGGGACCAGATACGCAGTATTTT.